This TCR beta chain was identified in a study of T cells in Graves' hyperthyroidism and ophthalmopathy. Findings and caveats of the study: Most thyroid clonotypes that were expanded above 0.001 also turned up in blood.

This clonotype showed up many times. Its antigen remains unknown. TCR beta CDR3 sequences were amplified from RNA transcripts. RT-PCR in the first round (using the HTBI primer set) targeted the TCR CDR3. MiXCR was run by TCRdb on the multiplex PCR reads, yielding one entry per CDR3 protein. The sample has 650,000 to 750,000 distinct CDR3 sequences, 14% seen once. Sequencing used blood. The receptor was derived from a woman younger than 30 with Graves' hyperthyroidism.

The CDR3 protein is CASTLGDRLGYEQYF. In DNA, the CDR3 is TGTGCCAGCACCCTGGGAGACAGGTTGGGCTACGAGCAGTACTTC. The J gene is TRBJ2-7, the V gene TRBV7-9, with D tentatively TRBD1 (6 bases). Germline V gene data show CDR1 as SEHNR and CDR2 as FQNEAQ (reference sequence). The V gene lost 7 bases and the J gene lost 3 bases, with 19 bases spanning the gap. CDR3 length equals 15 residues. Based on the CDR3 plus reference TRBV7-9 and TRBJ2-7, the full variable domain is DTGVSQNPRHKITKRGQNVTFRCDPISEHNRLYWYRQTLGQGPEFLTYFQNEAQLEKSRLLSDRFSAERPKGSFSTLEIQRTEQGDSAMYLCASTLGDRLGYEQYFGPGTRLTVT.